One and the same sample provided the 12 T cell receptor beta chains below, sequenced in a study of identical twins. Each CDR3 protein gets one entry after TCRdb re-called the 5' RACE reads with MiXCR. The repertoire includes some 690,000 distinct CDR3 sequences, about 20% of them detected once, and over 4% sits in the top ten. Separately, the same data were catalogued under a study of T cells expressing NK-cell markers.

The specimen sequenced was PBMCs. Receptors were obtained from a woman aged 18-29 years in good health.

This clonotype was observed a few times. The rearrangement links TRBV7-9 to TRBJ1-2, with 8 bases aligning to TRBD1. J gave up 7 bases and V 3 bases, and 4 bases lay outside the gene matches. From germline, CDR1 is SEHNR and CDR2 FQNEAQ (reference sequence). This CDR3 comprises 13 residues. Here the CDR3 DNA reads TGTGCCAGCAGCTTGGGACAGGATCGTGGCTACACCTTC. It specifies CASSLGQDRGYTF.

The chain joins TRBV4-3 to TRBJ2-3; TRBD2 might be the D (6 bases). The CDR3 extends over 17 amino acids. Trimming left V 0 bases short and J 0 bases short, with 13 bases between. CDR1 is LGHNA, CDR2 YSLEER, per germline. The CDR3 spells CASSQDGGTVSTDTQYF. The DNA for the CDR3 is TGCGCCAGCAGCCAAGATGGAGGGACGGTTAGCACAGATACGCAGTATTTT.

The chain is built from TRBV29-1 and TRBJ1-1; D is possibly TRBD1 (5 bases). V was pared by 6 bases and J by 8 bases, with 13 bases between. This CDR3 comprises 11 residues. The germline V gene encodes CDR1 SQVTM and CDR2 ANQGSEA. The CDR3 DNA is TGCAGCGTCTGGCAGGGAGGAGAAGCTTTCTTT. Encoded protein: CSVWQGGEAFF.

The chain uses TRBV6-5 and TRBJ1-1; possibly TRBD1 for D (5 bases). CDR1 and CDR2 (germline): MNHEY, SVGAGI. Deletions cut 2 bases from V and 4 bases from J, with 20 bases between. This CDR3 comprises 17 residues. CDR3 loop: CASSYTLGAGFSTEAFF. The CDR3 DNA sequence: TGTGCCAGCAGTTACACACTTGGAGCAGGGTTTAGCACTGAAGCTTTCTTT.

Ten or more counts support this clonotype. V gene TRBV6-6 combines with J gene TRBJ2-7; the D call may be TRBD1 or TRBD2 (5 bases each). In germline, CDR1 is MNHNY, CDR2 SVGAGI (reference sequence). CDR3 length: 13 amino acids. V was clipped by 2 bases and J by 3 bases, with 8 bases between them. The CDR3, as DNA: TGTGCCAGCAGTTACGGGGGACGCTACGAGCAGTACTTC. This gives the protein CASSYGGRYEQYF.

This clonotype came up a few times. The chain joins TRBV9 to TRBJ2-5, with 7 bases aligning to TRBD2. J gave up 5 bases and V 4 bases, and 11 bases lay outside the gene matches. The CDR3 contains 15 residues. Germline lookup yields CDR1 SGDLS and CDR2 YYNGEE. CDR3 amino acids: CASSPIRGEGETQYF. CDR3 DNA sequence: TGTGCCAGCAGCCCCATCCGTGGGGAGGGCGAGACCCAGTACTTC. Full variable domain (missing parts from reference TRBV9 and TRBJ2-5): DSGVTQTPKHLITATGQRVTLRCSPRSGDLSVYWYQQSLDQGLQFLIQYYNGEERAKGNILERFSAQQFPDLHSELNLSSLELGDSALYFCASSPIRGEGETQYFGPGTRLLVL.

This clonotype was observed many times. This chain connects TRBV5-6 to TRBJ2-7; unclear D gene. Trimming cost V 1 base and J 3 bases, with 17 bases left between them. Germline V lookup: CDR1 SGHDT, CDR2 YYEEEE. This CDR3 is built from 16 residues. In DNA, the CDR3 is TGTGCCAGCAGCTTGCGGAGACCAAGGATCCGCTACGAGCAGTACTTC. It encodes CASSLRRPRIRYEQYF.

The table lists this clonotype with many counts. V is TRBV20-1 and J is TRBJ2-3, with 7 bases matching TRBD2. This CDR3 comprises 13 residues. J was trimmed by 2 bases and V by 5 bases; bases with no gene match: 4. The germline gives CDR1 DFQATT, CDR2 SNEGSKA (reference sequence). The CDR3 sequence is CSAEAGNTDTQYF. Here the CDR3 DNA reads TGCAGTGCTGAAGCGGGAAACACAGATACGCAGTATTTT.

This clonotype was found a few times. The CDR3 DNA reads TGCAGTGCTAGAGAGGGGGGGGTTGGGGCCAACGTCCTGACTTTC. Encoded protein: CSAREGGVGANVLTF. The chain employs TRBV20-1 and TRBJ2-6; the match to TRBD2 covers 7 bases. Germline V gene data show CDR1 as DFQATT and CDR2 as SNEGSKA (reference sequence). This CDR3 has 15 residues. With V trimmed by 0 bases and J by 3 bases, 2 bases remained unmatched.

The CDR3 region is CASRTEGGELFF. The CDR3 nucleotides read TGTGCCAGCAGGACTGAGGGAGGGGAGCTGTTTTTT. V gene TRBV9 combines with J gene TRBJ2-2; D might be TRBD2 (5 bases). Germline values: CDR1 SGDLS, CDR2 YYNGEE. The CDR3 sequence is 12 residues long. V lost 5 bases and J 8 bases, leaving 10 bases between the germline ends.

This clonotype was picked up a small number of times. The chain couples TRBV5-1 to TRBJ2-5; D is uncertain. Germline loops: CDR1 SGHRS, CDR2 YFSETQ. Trimming left V 4 bases short and J 2 bases short, with 6 bases between. The CDR3 is made up of 12 amino acids. In DNA form, the CDR3 reads TGCGCCAGCAGCAATATTCAAGAGACCCAGTACTTC. It specifies CASSNIQETQYF.

This sequence joins TRBV7-9 and TRBJ2-2; D not certain. Germline lookup yields CDR1 SEHNR and CDR2 FQNEAQ (reference sequence). V was pared by 4 bases and J by 5 bases, with 14 bases between. The CDR3 spans 15 residues. The CDR3 nucleotides are TGTGCCAGCAGCTCATTCCGGGCCAGAACCGGGGAGCTGTTTTTT. Translating it yields CASSSFRARTGELFF.